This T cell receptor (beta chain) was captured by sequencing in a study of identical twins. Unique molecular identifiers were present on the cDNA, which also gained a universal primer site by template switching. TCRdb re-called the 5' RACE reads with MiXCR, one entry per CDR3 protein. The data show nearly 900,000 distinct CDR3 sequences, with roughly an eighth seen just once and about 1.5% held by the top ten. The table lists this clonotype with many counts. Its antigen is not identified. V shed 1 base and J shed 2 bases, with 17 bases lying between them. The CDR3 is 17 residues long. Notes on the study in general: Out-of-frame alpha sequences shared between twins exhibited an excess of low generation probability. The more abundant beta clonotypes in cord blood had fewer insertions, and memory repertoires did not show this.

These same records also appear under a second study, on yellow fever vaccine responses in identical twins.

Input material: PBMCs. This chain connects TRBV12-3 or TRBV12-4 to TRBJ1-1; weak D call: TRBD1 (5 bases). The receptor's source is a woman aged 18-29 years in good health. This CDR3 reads CASSLGRGSNINTEAFF. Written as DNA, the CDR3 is TGTGCCAGCAGTTTAGGTAGGGGATCCAATATAAACACTGAAGCTTTCTTT.